This entry concerns a single TCR beta chain. Repertoires were generated with immunoSEQ multiplex PCR, while TCRdb's copy carries only in-frame clones and drops some. This table holds roughly 30,000 clones, around 87% found once. This sample was included in a study of blood T cell repertoires in COVID-19. Across the study: Sample material is recorded as cDNA or gDNA derived from T cells, B-cell-depleted T cells, or PBMCs.

The CDR3 runs to 14 residues. V was pared by 5 bases and J by 1 base, with 11 bases between. Germline assignment: CDR1 SEHNR and CDR2 FQNEAQ (reference sequence). The TCR was taken from a human donor in a cohort sampled during active COVID-19. The sequenced material came from peripheral blood. The rearrangement links TRBV7-9 to TRBJ1-1; TRBD1 is a possible D gene (5 bases). CDR3 in DNA: TGTGCCAGCAGCCCGGGACTCCCGAACACTGAAGCTTTCTTT. Its translation: CASSPGLPNTEAFF.